This T cell receptor (beta chain) was observed in a study of T cells in localized non-small cell lung cancer. In the case of this clone: As yet, its antigen is unknown.

The CDR3 is made up of 15 amino acids. Germline CDR1 reads SGHTA; CDR2 reads FQGNSA. The trim removed 5 bases at V and 4 bases at J, leaving 3 bases unmatched. Profiling relied on immunoSEQ multiplex PCR, and the TCRdb table lists in-frame clones only, not all of them. This table has 65,000 to 80,000 clones, approximately 84% appearing once. Points from the study as a whole: Heterogeneity remains possible, as sequencing covered one tumor region only. With higher T cell density in blood came longer overall survival. In adjacent lung, a median roughly 62 of the top 100 tumor clones were found. Adjacent uninvolved lung tissue had the highest T cell clonality, exceeding tumor.

The starting material was peripheral blood, obtained before any cancer treatment. This rearrangement joins TRBV7-2 to TRBJ2-5, with 14 bases identical to TRBD2. The receptor was isolated from an older female donor with stage I lung adenocarcinoma. The CDR3 loop reads CASSRTSGGRETQYF. CDR3 coding DNA: TGTGCCAGCAGCCGGACTAGCGGGGGGAGAGAGACCCAGTACTTC.